The clone carrying this T cell receptor (beta chain) was observed a handful of times. What it recognizes is unknown. By quantitative 5'-RACE with molecular barcodes, the TCR beta libraries were made. TCRdb recomputed calls from the 5' RACE reads with MiXCR, one row per CDR3 protein. The data contain about 250,000 distinct CDR3 sequences, roughly a third of them seen just once; the ten biggest clones take up approximately 4%. The data belong to a study of CD8 T cells in ankylosing spondylitis. CDR1 LNHDA and CDR2 SQIVND come from the germline V gene (reference sequence). Trimming took 3 bases from V and 3 from J, leaving 12 bases between them. The CDR3 has 14 amino acids. General observations from the study: Within ankylosing spondylitis blood, a TCR beta motif made up of fewer than ten highly homologous variants appeared to be characteristic. Before this, some motif variants had been reported in reactive arthritis synovial fluid and blood.

The origin of this receptor is a male donor with ankylosing spondylitis or in good health (not recorded which). This chain links TRBV19 with TRBJ2-7; D is undetermined. Sample: blood, either unsorted or a sorted T cell fraction (not recorded which). Here the CDR3 reads CASSIGWAGYEQYF. The CDR3 region has the DNA TGTGCCAGTAGTATTGGGTGGGCAGGCTACGAGCAGTACTTC.